What follows are 6 T cell receptor beta chains derived from one specimen sequenced in a study of blood T cell repertoires in COVID-19. Sequencing used immunoSEQ multiplex PCR; TCRdb keeps in-frame clones, though not all of them. The sample yields fewer than 90,000 clones, around 90% seen once. Sequenced: peripheral blood. These receptors all stem from a male donor with acute or convalescent COVID-19.

The chain is built from TRBV7-2 and TRBJ2-1, with 7 positions matching TRBD2. Germline CDR1 and CDR2: SGHTA and FQGNSA. The V and J ends lost 1 base and 7 bases, in that order; junction bases with no gene match: 4. This CDR3 spans 14 amino acids. CDR3 DNA: TGTGCCAGCAGCTTAGTGGGGGGGGTTAATGAGCAGTTCTTC. Protein sequence: CASSLVGGVNEQFF.

The chain carries TRBV3-1 (or the pseudogene TRBV3-2) and TRBJ1-3; 9 nucleotides match TRBD1. There are 17 residues in the CDR3. Germline V gene lookup returns CDR1 LGHDT and CDR2 YNNKEL (reference sequence). V lost 3 bases to trimming and J lost 1 base; unmatched junction nucleotides: 7. CDR3 in amino acids: CASSQNPGTGSGNTIYF. The DNA for the CDR3 is TGTGCCAGCAGCCAGAACCCCGGGACAGGGTCTGGAAACACCATATATTTT.

The chain uses TRBV25-1 and TRBJ1-5; D is perhaps TRBD1 (5 bases). The CDR3 extends over 16 amino acids. V shed 6 bases and J shed 2 bases, with 17 bases lying between them. CDR1 and CDR2 from the germline V gene are MGHDK and SYGVNS. In DNA, the CDR3 is TGTGCCAGCAGCCCAGCGCGGGGCTTGGGCAATCAGCCCCAGCATTTT. It specifies CASSPARGLGNQPQHF.

The J gene is TRBJ1-6, the V gene TRBV6-1; TRBD1 aligns across 8 bases. With 4 bases clipped from V and 6 bases from J, the junction kept 17 bases outside the gene matches. The CDR3 runs to 19 residues. In germline, CDR1 is MNHNS, CDR2 SASEGT. CDR3 sequence: CASSAYPGTGDLFNSPLHF. CDR3 DNA: TGTGCCAGCAGTGCGTATCCCGGGACAGGAGATCTTTTTAATTCACCCCTCCACTTT.

V and J are TRBV5-1 and TRBJ2-7, with TRBD2 matching over 12 bases. J gave up 2 bases and V 4 bases, and 1 base lay outside the gene matches. Germline CDR1 is SGHRS and CDR2 is YFSETQ. This CDR3 has 14 residues. DNA for the CDR3: TGCGCCAGCAGCCCTAGCGGGGGGGCCTACGAGCAGTACTTC. Encoded protein: CASSPSGGAYEQYF. Drawing the rest from reference TRBV5-1 and TRBJ2-7, the complete variable domain is KAGVTQTPRYLIKTRGQQVTLSCSPISGHRSVSWYQQTPGQGLQFLFEYFSETQRNKGNFPGRFSGRQFSNSRSEMNVSTLELGDSALYLCASSPSGGAYEQYFGPGTRLTVT.

The V and J genes are TRBV7-8 and TRBJ1-2, with 7 bases identical to TRBD1. This CDR3 spans 15 amino acids. The germline V gene has CDR1 SGHVS and CDR2 FQNEAQ. Unmatched junction bases numbered 6, after V lost 1 base and J lost 4 bases. The DNA of the CDR3 is TGTGCCAGCAGCTTAGGGGAAGGGGGCAGCTATGGCTACACCTTC. Protein product: CASSLGEGGSYGYTF.